The 9 T cell receptor beta chains given below trace back to one sample, sequenced in a study of CD8 T cells in Susac syndrome. RNA was extracted with the RNeasy kit, and a quantity of 0.5 to 1 ug was reverse transcribed using random hexamers. TCRdb recomputed calls from the immunoSEQ multiplex PCR reads with MiXCR, one row per CDR3 protein. There are about 130,000 distinct CDR3 sequences in the sample; around 96% occur only once, and more than 0.075% lies in the top ten. Sequencing was performed on CD4+ T cells from PBMCs. Source of these receptors: a human donor in good health.

The rearrangement joins TRBV13 to TRBJ2-3, with D possibly TRBD1 on 6 matching bases. This CDR3 is 16 amino acids long. Germline loops: CDR1 PRHDT, CDR2 FYEKMQ (reference sequence). V lost 0 bases, J lost 0 bases, and 10 bases lay in between. CDR3 protein: CASSLGDRLSTDTQYF. In DNA form, the CDR3 reads TGTGCCAGCAGCTTAGGGGACAGACTAAGCACAGATACGCAGTATTTT.

The chain links TRBV12-5 to TRBJ1-5; D uncertain. The CDR3 runs 12 residues. Germline V gene data show CDR1 as LGHNT and CDR2 as FRNRAP. Trimming pared 2 bases from V and 5 bases from J, leaving 4 bases between. The DNA for the CDR3 is TGTGCTAGTGGTTTGTTCTATCAGCCCCAGCATTTT. As protein: CASGLFYQPQHF.

This clonotype was seen a single time. The rearrangement links TRBV7-9 to TRBJ1-1, with D possibly TRBD1 on 5 matching bases. V shed 4 bases and J shed 1 base, with 13 bases lying between them. The CDR3 is 15 residues long. Per the germline V gene, CDR1 is SEHNR and CDR2 is FQNEAQ (reference sequence). As DNA, the CDR3 is TGTGCCAGCAGCTCTCCCACGGGGGGGAACACTGAAGCTTTCTTT. The encoded protein is CASSSPTGGNTEAFF.

The rearrangement joins TRBV7-2 to TRBJ2-7; 7 bases fit TRBD2. Trimming took 1 base from V and 2 from J; bases not matched to a gene: 5. The CDR3 totals 15 residues. Per germline, CDR1 SGHTA and CDR2 FQGNSA. The CDR3 bases are TGTGCCAGCAGCTTAGGCGGGAGCGTTACCTACGAGCAGTACTTC. The encoded protein is CASSLGGSVTYEQYF.

The chain employs TRBV24-1 and TRBJ2-3; D could derive from TRBD1 or TRBD2 (5 bases each). CDR1 and CDR2 from the germline V gene are KGHDR and SFDVKD. V gave up 3 bases and J gave up 5 bases, with 14 bases separating them. The CDR3 totals 15 residues. The CDR3, as DNA: TGTGCCACCAGTGATCCTACGACAGCGGTAGATACGCAGTATTTT. The encoded protein is CATSDPTTAVDTQYF.

This chain joins TRBV19 and TRBJ1-1, with D perhaps TRBD1 (6 bases). This CDR3 is 14 amino acids long. The germline gives CDR1 LNHDA, CDR2 SQIVND (reference sequence). V was clipped by 5 bases and J by 12 bases, with 22 bases between them. CDR3 loop: CASSPSTGGAGTFF. DNA of the CDR3: TGTGCCAGTAGTCCCTCGACGGGGGGCGCGGGAACTTTCTTT.

This chain uses TRBV12-3 or TRBV12-4 with TRBJ1-2; D is uncertain. The CDR3 runs 15 residues. V gave up 7 bases and J gave up 4 bases, with 19 bases separating them. The CDR3 loop reads CASNQAGQVSYGYTF. The CDR3 bases are TGTGCCAGCAACCAGGCCGGGCAGGTCAGCTATGGCTACACCTTC.

The chain recombines TRBV27 with TRBJ2-7; D might be TRBD1 or TRBD2, each matching 5 bases. The CDR3 totals 17 residues. Germline-derived CDR1 and CDR2 are MNHEY and SMNVEV (reference sequence). Trimming cost V 3 bases and J 2 bases, with 20 bases left between them. The CDR3 bases are TGTGCCAGCAGTTTGAGAGGTAAAAAGGGACCCACCTACGAGCAGTACTTC. This translates into CASSLRGKKGPTYEQYF.

The V gene is TRBV6-2 or TRBV6-3, the J gene TRBJ2-5; TRBD2 matches 13 bases. J was trimmed by 5 bases and V by 6 bases; bases with no gene match: 9. The V gene's germline CDR1 is MNHEY and CDR2 SVGEGT. The CDR3 consists of 16 residues. CDR3 protein: CASSRGLAGAGETQYF. The CDR3 DNA reads as TGTGCCAGCAGCCGTGGACTAGCGGGAGCTGGCGAGACCCAGTACTTC.